What follows are 20 T cell receptor beta chains derived from one specimen sequenced in a study of T cells of healthy individuals. MiXCR, applied by TCRdb to the 5' RACE reads, yields one record per CDR3 protein. The table has some 100,000 distinct CDR3 sequences, around 17% seen once. These receptors all stem from a human donor in good health.

This sequence joins TRBV28 and TRBJ1-2; 8 bases fit TRBD1. The CDR3 is 15 amino acids. Germline CDR1 and CDR2: MDHEN and SYDVKM. The V and J ends lost 3 bases and 8 bases, in that order; junction bases with no gene match: 11. The CDR3 loop is CASSFTHRTGRGYTF. The CDR3, as DNA: TGTGCCAGCAGTTTTACTCACCGGACAGGGAGAGGCTACACCTTC.

This clonotype was picked up a small number of times. This chain uses TRBV28 with TRBJ2-1; TRBD2 matches at 13 bases. Germline CDR1 is MDHEN and CDR2 is SYDVKM. The CDR3 consists of 15 residues. V shed 4 bases and J 10 bases; nucleotides not matched to a gene: 7. CDR3 DNA: TGTGCCAGCAGTTCGGGACTAGCGGGGCGGGGGGAGCAGTTCTTC. Translated: CASSSGLAGRGEQFF.

This clonotype was picked up many times. The chain links TRBV10-3 to TRBJ2-6, with D tentatively TRBD2 (5 bases). Germline CDR1 and CDR2: ENHRY and SYGVKD. V lost 3 bases to trimming and J lost 3 bases, with 6 bases between them. This CDR3 spans 14 amino acids. CDR3 bases: TGTGCCATCAGTGACGGGGATGGGGCCAACGTCCTGACTTTC. It translates to CAISDGDGANVLTF.

In its sample, this clonotype was seen many times. The genes are TRBV4-3 and TRBJ2-1; D is unresolved. This CDR3 contains 12 residues. CDR1 and CDR2 from the germline V gene are LGHNA and YSLEER. V was cut by 0 bases and J by 10 bases, with 7 bases left in between. Here the CDR3 DNA reads TGCGCCAGCAGCCAAGATGTGCAGGAGCAGTTCTTC. Translation gives CASSQDVQEQFF.

This clonotype was seen only a few times. This sequence joins TRBV2 and TRBJ2-1, with 10 bases matching TRBD1. Germline V gene lookup returns CDR1 SNHLY and CDR2 FYNNEI. Germline trimming cut 6 bases from V and 2 bases from J; bases unmatched to any gene: 19. This CDR3 is 20 amino acids long. CDR3 residues: CASRRGQGGVGGPTYNEQFF. DNA for the CDR3: TGTGCCAGCAGGAGAGGACAGGGGGGCGTCGGGGGTCCGACCTACAATGAGCAGTTCTTC. Combining the CDR3 with reference TRBV2 and TRBJ2-1 gives the whole variable domain EPEVTQTPSHQVTQMGQEVILRCVPISNHLYFYWYRQILGQKVEFLVSFYNNEISEKSEIFDDQFSVERPDGSNFTLKIRSTKLEDSAMYFCASRRGQGGVGGPTYNEQFFGPGTRLTVL.

The chain employs TRBV6-5 and TRBJ2-7, with 9 bases matching TRBD2. CDR3 length: 16 residues. The J segment lost 2 bases and the V segment lost 0 bases, leaving 5 bases of the junction unmatched. Per the germline V gene, CDR1 is MNHEY and CDR2 is SVGAGI. The CDR3 spells CASSYSSGSLPYEQYF. The CDR3, as DNA: TGTGCCAGCAGTTACTCTAGCGGGAGCTTGCCCTACGAGCAGTACTTC.

The V call is TRBV7-9, the J call TRBJ2-4; TRBD1 aligns across 8 bases. Unmatched junction bases numbered 5, after V lost 1 base and J lost 0 bases. Looked up from germline, CDR1 is SEHNR and CDR2 is FQNEAQ (reference sequence). This CDR3 comprises 17 residues. CDR3 sequence: CASSLGQGSLAKNIQYF. The CDR3 DNA follows: TGTGCCAGCAGCTTAGGACAGGGGTCCCTAGCCAAAAACATTCAGTACTTC.

This clonotype has only a few counts. This chain connects TRBV7-9 to TRBJ1-2; D is possibly TRBD1 (5 bases). The CDR3 sequence is 15 residues long. Per germline, CDR1 SEHNR and CDR2 FQNEAQ (reference sequence). The germline V and J ends were trimmed by 5 bases and 0 bases, with 13 bases remaining between them. CDR3 DNA sequence: TGTGCCAGCAGCCGATCGACAGCAACTAACTATGGCTACACCTTC. This codes for CASSRSTATNYGYTF.

CDR3 sequence (DNA): TGTGCCAGCTCACTAGGGGGCCCGCATCTCTCTGGGGCCAACGTCCTGACTTTC. Its translation is CASSLGGPHLSGANVLTF. The V and J genes are TRBV28 and TRBJ2-6; 7 positions match TRBD1. The V segment lost 8 bases and the J segment 0 bases; nucleotides outside the gene matches: 13. Per the germline V gene, CDR1 is MDHEN and CDR2 is SYDVKM. The CDR3 extends over 18 amino acids.

This sequence joins TRBV3-1 and TRBJ2-3; D gene ambiguous. The CDR3 has 12 residues. V was trimmed by 2 bases and J by 5 bases, leaving 5 bases between them. The germline V gene has CDR1 LGHDT and CDR2 YNNKEL (reference sequence). CDR3 sequence (DNA): TGTGCCAGCAGCCAACTTGGAGATACGCAGTATTTT. It is translated as CASSQLGDTQYF.

The V and J genes are TRBV5-1 and TRBJ2-2; maybe TRBD2 (5 bases). CDR3 length: 14 residues. Trimming cost V 5 bases and J 3 bases, with 11 bases left between them. CDR1 is SGHRS and CDR2 is YFSETQ in the germline V gene. CDR3 sequence (DNA): TGCGCCAGCAGTAGTAGAGCGGACACCGGGGAGCTGTTTTTT. Its protein product is CASSSRADTGELFF.

The table lists this clonotype with many counts. J is TRBJ2-1 and V is TRBV4-2, with TRBD2 as a possible D gene (5 bases). Trimming shortened V by 4 bases and J by 9 bases, and 16 bases separated the two germline ends. The germline gives CDR1 LGHNA, CDR2 YNFKEQ. This CDR3 has 14 amino acids. The CDR3 DNA is TGTGCCAGCAGCCCAGGCGGGTTAGCCGGTGAGCAGTTCTTC. Translated: CASSPGGLAGEQFF.

The DNA for the CDR3 is TGTGCCAGCAGTCTTTCTAGCGGGAGTCGAGAGACCCAGTACTTC. Translation gives CASSLSSGSRETQYF. The V and J genes are TRBV28 and TRBJ2-5, with 10 bases matching TRBD2. V gave up 5 bases and J gave up 4 bases; unmatched junction bases: 7. Germline assignment: CDR1 MDHEN and CDR2 SYDVKM. The CDR3 covers 15 residues.

The chain recombines TRBV5-4 with TRBJ2-1; D perhaps matches TRBD2 (5 bases). This CDR3 has 14 amino acids. V lost 4 bases to trimming and J lost 14 bases, with 22 bases between them. Germline V gene sequence: CDR1 SGHNT, CDR2 YYREEE (reference sequence). The CDR3 here is CASSPRPRATEEFF. CDR3 nucleotide sequence: TGTGCCAGCAGCCCCCGACCGAGAGCAACGGAGGAGTTCTTC.

Ten or more counts support this clonotype. The chain couples TRBV25-1 to TRBJ2-7, with TRBD1 identical over 8 bases. The J segment lost 2 bases and the V segment lost 5 bases, leaving 8 bases of the junction unmatched. Germline CDR1 and CDR2: MGHDK and SYGVNS. The CDR3 covers 15 residues. DNA for the CDR3: TGTGCCAGCAGTCCCTTTAACAGGGGGACCTACGAGCAGTACTTC. Residues: CASSPFNRGTYEQYF.

This clonotype was found many times. This chain links TRBV20-1 with TRBJ1-5; possible D gene TRBD1, 6 bases. Trimming cost V 3 bases and J 0 bases, with 9 bases left between them. CDR1 is DFQATT and CDR2 is SNEGSKA in the germline V gene (reference sequence). The CDR3 sequence is 14 residues long. For the CDR3, the DNA is TGCAGTGCTAGTCTGGGACATAGCAATCAGCCCCAGCATTTT. Translating gives CSASLGHSNQPQHF.

By share, this clonotype ranks as medium-sized. Written as DNA, the CDR3 is TGTGCCAGCAGCCCAAGGACTAGCGGGATGTCGGAGCAGTTCTTC. The encoded protein is CASSPRTSGMSEQFF. This chain uses TRBV7-2 with TRBJ2-1; TRBD2 matches 12 bases. CDR1 is SGHTA, CDR2 FQGNSA, per germline. CDR3 size: 15 residues. V trimming: 5 bases; J trimming: 10 bases; junction bases outside the gene matches: 9.

The J gene is TRBJ2-3, the V gene TRBV5-1; D possibly corresponds to TRBD2 (6 bases). Trimming cost V 1 base and J 2 bases, with 11 bases left between them. Germline V gene lookup returns CDR1 SGHRS and CDR2 YFSETQ. This CDR3 comprises 15 residues. CDR3 residues: CASSLWGDHTDTQYF. The CDR3 DNA is TGCGCCAGCAGCTTGTGGGGGGACCACACAGATACGCAGTATTTT.

There are many counts of this clonotype. CDR3 in amino acids: CASSHVRTDTTTDTQYF. CDR3 nucleotide sequence: TGCGCCAGCAGTCACGTTCGGACAGACACTACCACAGATACGCAGTATTTT. J is TRBJ2-3 and V is TRBV23-1; weak D call: TRBD1 (6 bases). TRBV23-1 is an open reading frame whose function is uncertain. Trimming took off 3 bases at V and 2 bases at J, with 18 bases between the two ends. The CDR3 covers 17 residues.

This clonotype came up many times. The V and J genes are TRBV5-5 and TRBJ2-1; 11 bases match TRBD2. The CDR3 sequence is 16 residues long. The V gene's germline CDR1 is SGHKS and CDR2 YYEKEE (reference sequence). The ends lost 3 bases at V and 3 bases at J; junction bases unmatched: 5. CDR3 in amino acids: CASSSITSGSYNEQFF. Written as DNA, the CDR3 is TGTGCCAGCAGCTCGATTACTAGCGGGAGCTACAATGAGCAGTTCTTC.